This entry is about one T cell receptor (beta chain). Its specificity is unknown. The sample belongs to a study of T cell responses to AZD1222 COVID-19 vaccine. Study-wide findings and caveats: The repertoires were collected only after the peak T cell response.

The V gene end was trimmed by 9 bases and the J gene end by 1 base; junction bases not matched to a gene: 4. The CDR3 loop spans 13 amino acids. CDR1 and CDR2 (germline): SGHNT, YYREEE (reference sequence). This table comes from immunoSEQ multiplex PCR, and its TCRdb copy is limited to in-frame clones, with some not included. The sample has 240,000 or so clones, roughly 93% seen once; the top ten hold roughly 0.51%. This clonotype was obtained from an adult in good health. The chain has TRBV5-4 and TRBJ2-3, with TRBD2 matching 8 bases. The sequencing used peripheral blood, collected on day 0 of AZD1222 vaccination. This CDR3 reads CATLLAGTDTQYF. Here the CDR3 DNA reads TGTGCCACCCTACTAGCGGGCACAGATACGCAGTATTTT.